This T cell receptor beta chain appears in the sequencing data of a study of T-cell reconstitution after alpha-beta-depleted transplantation in children. The study's findings and limits: When one year had passed after transplant, most T-cell counts and diversity came from newly produced T cells. Roughly two months post-transplant, alpha-beta T cells reportedly originated from several hundred graft clones that had expanded.

Unique molecular identifiers were incorporated when the TCRbeta library was constructed. TCRdb redid the calling of the PCR reads with MiXCR, one entry per CDR3 protein. The data hold 400,000 to 450,000 distinct CDR3 sequences, with 43% observed a single time. This clonotype has a count of ten or more. No antigen is known for it. The V gene's germline CDR1 is SGHTA and CDR2 FQGNSA. J lost 6 bases, V lost 1 base, and 4 bases had no gene match. CDR3 length: 16 residues. The material sequenced was PBMCs, taken before TCRalphabeta/CD19-depleted stem cell transplant. This clonotype originated in a girl aged 2-10 years with aplastic anemia, due to receive a stem cell transplant. The chain carries TRBV7-2 and TRBJ2-5; TRBD2 agrees at 14 bases. The CDR3 loop reads CASSLGGLAGVKTQYF. The CDR3 region has the DNA TGTGCCAGCAGCTTAGGGGGACTAGCGGGAGTAAAGACCCAGTACTTC.